This record looks at one T cell receptor (beta chain) sequence and its context. This table comes from immunoSEQ multiplex PCR, and its TCRdb copy is limited to in-frame clones, with some not included. The sample consists of roughly 700,000 clones, around 90% of them appearing once. The data belong to a study of blood T cell repertoires in COVID-19. The specimen was peripheral blood. This TCR came from a woman younger than 35 with acute or convalescent COVID-19.

CDR3 nucleotide sequence: TGTGCCACCAGTGACTCACGGACAGAAGGGAACTACAATGAGCAGTTCTTC. It is translated as CATSDSRTEGNYNEQFF. The V and J genes are TRBV24-1 and TRBJ2-1, with D maybe TRBD1 (6 bases). The germline V gene encodes CDR1 KGHDR and CDR2 SFDVKD. V shed 4 bases and J shed 3 bases, with 18 bases lying between them. The CDR3 is 17 amino acids.